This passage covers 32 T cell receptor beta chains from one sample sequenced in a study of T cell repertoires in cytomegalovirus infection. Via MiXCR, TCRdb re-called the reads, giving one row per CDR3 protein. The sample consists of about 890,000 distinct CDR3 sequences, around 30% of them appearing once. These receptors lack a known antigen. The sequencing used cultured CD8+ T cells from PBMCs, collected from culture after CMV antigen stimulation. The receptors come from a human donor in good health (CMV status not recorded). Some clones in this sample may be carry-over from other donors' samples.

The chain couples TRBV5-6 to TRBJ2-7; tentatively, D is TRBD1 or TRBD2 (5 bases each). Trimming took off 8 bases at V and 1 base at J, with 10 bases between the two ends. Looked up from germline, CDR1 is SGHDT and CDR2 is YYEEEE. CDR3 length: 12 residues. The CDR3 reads CASGTGSYEQYF. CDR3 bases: TGTGCCAGTGGGACGGGATCCTACGAGCAGTACTTC.

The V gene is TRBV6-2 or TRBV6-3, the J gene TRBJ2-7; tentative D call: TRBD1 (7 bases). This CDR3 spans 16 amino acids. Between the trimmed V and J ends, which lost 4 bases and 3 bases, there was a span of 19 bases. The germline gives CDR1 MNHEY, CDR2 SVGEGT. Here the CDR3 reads CASSSLPTGRNYEQYF. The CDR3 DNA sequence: TGTGCCAGCAGTTCCCTCCCGACAGGGAGGAACTACGAGCAGTACTTC.

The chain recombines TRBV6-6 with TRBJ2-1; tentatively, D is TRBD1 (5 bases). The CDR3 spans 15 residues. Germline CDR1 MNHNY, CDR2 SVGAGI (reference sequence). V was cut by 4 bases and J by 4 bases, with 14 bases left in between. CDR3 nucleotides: TGTGCCAGCAGTTGGAAGGGGCCGAATTACAATGAGCAGTTCTTC. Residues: CASSWKGPNYNEQFF.

This CDR3 is CASSLGVLAGELFF. CDR3 nucleotide sequence: TGTGCCAGCAGCTTAGGGGTTTTGGCCGGGGAGCTGTTTTTT. This chain links TRBV7-6 with TRBJ2-2, with D unclear. The CDR3 is 14 amino acids. The V gene lost 1 base and the J gene lost 6 bases, with 9 bases spanning the gap. CDR1 SGHVS and CDR2 FNYEAQ come from the germline V gene. The variable domain in full, with the rest retrieved from reference TRBV7-6 and TRBJ2-2, is GAGVSQSPRYKVTKRGQDVALRCDPISGHVSLYWYRQALGQGPEFLTYFNYEAQQDKSGLPNDRFSAERPEGSISTLTIQRTEQRDSAMYRCASSLGVLAGELFFGEGSRLTVL.

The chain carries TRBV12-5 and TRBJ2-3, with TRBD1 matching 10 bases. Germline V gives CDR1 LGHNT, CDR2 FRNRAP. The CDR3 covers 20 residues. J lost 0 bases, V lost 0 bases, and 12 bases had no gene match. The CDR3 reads CASGLVLETGGPLSTDTQYF. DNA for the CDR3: TGTGCTAGTGGTTTGGTACTGGAGACAGGGGGCCCTCTTAGCACAGATACGCAGTATTTT.

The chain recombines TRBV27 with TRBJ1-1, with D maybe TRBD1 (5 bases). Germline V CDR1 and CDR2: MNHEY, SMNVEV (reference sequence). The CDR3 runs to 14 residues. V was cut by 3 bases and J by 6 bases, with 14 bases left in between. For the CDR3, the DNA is TGTGCCAGCAGTTTGGACCCGAAAGGGGCTGAAGCTTTCTTT. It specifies CASSLDPKGAEAFF.

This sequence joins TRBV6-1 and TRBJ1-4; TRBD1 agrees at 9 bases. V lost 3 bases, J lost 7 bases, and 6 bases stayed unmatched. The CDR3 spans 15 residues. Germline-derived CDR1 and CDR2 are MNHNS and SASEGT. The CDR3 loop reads CASSEYRGRIEKLFF. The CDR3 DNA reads TGTGCCAGCAGTGAGTACAGGGGGCGGATTGAAAAACTGTTTTTT.

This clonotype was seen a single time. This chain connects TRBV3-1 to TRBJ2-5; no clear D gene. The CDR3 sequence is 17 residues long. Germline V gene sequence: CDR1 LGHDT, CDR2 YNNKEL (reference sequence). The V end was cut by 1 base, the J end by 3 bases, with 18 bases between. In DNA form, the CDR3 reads TGTGCCAGCAGCCAAGGTTGGTTTGAAGTTACTGAAGAGACCCAGTACTTC. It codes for CASSQGWFEVTEETQYF.

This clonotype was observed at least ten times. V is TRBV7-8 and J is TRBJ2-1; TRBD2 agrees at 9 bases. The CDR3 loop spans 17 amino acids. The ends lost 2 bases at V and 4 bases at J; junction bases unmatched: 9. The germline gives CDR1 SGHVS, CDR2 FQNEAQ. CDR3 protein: CASSLPKRGDPYNEQFF. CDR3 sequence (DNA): TGTGCCAGCAGCTTACCCAAGCGGGGGGATCCATACAATGAGCAGTTCTTC.

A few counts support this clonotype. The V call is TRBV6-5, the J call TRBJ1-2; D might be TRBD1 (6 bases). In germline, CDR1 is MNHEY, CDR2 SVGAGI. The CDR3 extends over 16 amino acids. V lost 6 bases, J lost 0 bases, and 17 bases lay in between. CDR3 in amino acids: CASSSMPGQTNYGYTF. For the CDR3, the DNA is TGTGCCAGCAGCTCTATGCCAGGACAGACTAACTATGGCTACACCTTC.

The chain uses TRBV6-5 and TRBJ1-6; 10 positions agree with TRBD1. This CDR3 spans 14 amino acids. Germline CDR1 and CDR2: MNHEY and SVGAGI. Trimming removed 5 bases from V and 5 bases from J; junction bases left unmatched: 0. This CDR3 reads CASSGTGDNSPLHF. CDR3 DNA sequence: TGTGCCAGCAGTGGGACAGGGGATAATTCACCCCTCCACTTT.

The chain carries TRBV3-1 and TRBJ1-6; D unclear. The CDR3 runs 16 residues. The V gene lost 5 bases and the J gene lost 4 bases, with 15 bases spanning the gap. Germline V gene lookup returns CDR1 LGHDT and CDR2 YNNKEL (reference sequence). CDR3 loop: CASSFRRAAYNSPLHF. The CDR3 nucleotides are TGTGCCAGCAGCTTCCGCCGGGCAGCGTATAATTCACCCCTCCACTTT.

Here the CDR3 reads CASQGGEKLFF. CDR3 nucleotides: TGTGCCAGCCAGGGGGGTGAAAAACTGTTTTTT. V gene TRBV28 combines with J gene TRBJ1-4; 7 positions match TRBD1. From germline, CDR1 is MDHEN and CDR2 SYDVKM. The J segment lost 7 bases and the V segment lost 8 bases, leaving 1 base of the junction unmatched. This CDR3 comprises 11 residues.

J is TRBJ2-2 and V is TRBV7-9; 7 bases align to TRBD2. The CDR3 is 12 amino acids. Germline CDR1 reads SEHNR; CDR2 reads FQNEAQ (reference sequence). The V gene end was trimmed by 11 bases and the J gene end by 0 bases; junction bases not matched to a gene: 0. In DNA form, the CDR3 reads TGTGCCGCGGGGGCGAACACCGGGGAGCTGTTTTTT. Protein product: CAAGANTGELFF.

CDR3 amino acids: CSGTRADTIYF. CDR3 nucleotides: TGCAGCGGGACCAGGGCGGACACCATATATTTT. This chain joins TRBV29-1 and TRBJ1-3, with D maybe TRBD1 (5 bases). The germline V gene encodes CDR1 SQVTM and CDR2 ANQGSEA. V dropped 7 bases and J dropped 8 bases, with 12 bases sitting between them. The CDR3 loop spans 11 amino acids.

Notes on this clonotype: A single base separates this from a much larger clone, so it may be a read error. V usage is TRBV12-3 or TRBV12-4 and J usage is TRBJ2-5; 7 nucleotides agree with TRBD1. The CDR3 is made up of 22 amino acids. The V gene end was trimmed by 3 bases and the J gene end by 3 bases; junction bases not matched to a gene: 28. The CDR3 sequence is CASSFITRSLIRDRVFEETQYF. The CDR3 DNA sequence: TGTGCCAGCAGTTTTATAACCCGTTCCTTAATCCGGGACAGAGTATTTGAAGAGACCCAGTACTTC.

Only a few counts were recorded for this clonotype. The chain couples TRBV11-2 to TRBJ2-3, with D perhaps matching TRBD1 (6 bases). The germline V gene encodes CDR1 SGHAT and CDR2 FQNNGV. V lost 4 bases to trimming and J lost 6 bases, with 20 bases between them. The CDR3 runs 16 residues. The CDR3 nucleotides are TGTGCCAGCAGCTATCTCGGGCCTCTCGACAGGGATACGCAGTATTTT. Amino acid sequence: CASSYLGPLDRDTQYF.

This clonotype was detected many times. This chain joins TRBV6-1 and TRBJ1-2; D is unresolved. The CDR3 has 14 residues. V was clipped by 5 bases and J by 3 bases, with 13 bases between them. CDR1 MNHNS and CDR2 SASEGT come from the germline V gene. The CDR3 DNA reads TGTGCCAGCAGTTCCTTCGGACCTTACTATGGCTACACCTTC. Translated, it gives CASSSFGPYYGYTF.

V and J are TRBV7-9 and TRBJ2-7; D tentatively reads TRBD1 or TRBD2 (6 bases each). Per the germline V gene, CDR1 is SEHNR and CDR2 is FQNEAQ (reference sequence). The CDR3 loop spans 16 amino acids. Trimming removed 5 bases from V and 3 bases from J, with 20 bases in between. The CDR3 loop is CASSPPTGWGVYEQYF. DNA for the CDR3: TGTGCCAGCAGCCCCCCGACAGGTTGGGGGGTCTACGAGCAGTACTTC.

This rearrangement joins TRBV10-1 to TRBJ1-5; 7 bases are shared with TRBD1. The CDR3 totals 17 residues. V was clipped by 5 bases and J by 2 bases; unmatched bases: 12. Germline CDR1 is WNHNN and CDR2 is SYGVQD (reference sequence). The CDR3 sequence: CASSTYRVTGGNQPQHF. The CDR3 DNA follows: TGCGCCAGCAGTACTTACAGGGTTACAGGGGGCAATCAGCCCCAGCATTTT.

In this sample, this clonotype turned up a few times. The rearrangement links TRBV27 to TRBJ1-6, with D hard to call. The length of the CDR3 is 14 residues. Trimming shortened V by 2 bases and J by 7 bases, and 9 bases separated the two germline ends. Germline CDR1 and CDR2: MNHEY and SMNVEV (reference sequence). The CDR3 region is CASSLTPDNSPLHF. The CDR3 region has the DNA TGTGCCAGCAGTTTAACACCGGACAATTCACCCCTCCACTTT.

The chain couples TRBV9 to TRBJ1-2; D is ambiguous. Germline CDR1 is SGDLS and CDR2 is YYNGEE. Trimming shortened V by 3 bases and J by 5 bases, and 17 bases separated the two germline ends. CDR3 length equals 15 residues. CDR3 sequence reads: CASSGPPVVRYGYTF. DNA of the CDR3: TGTGCCAGCAGCGGACCCCCAGTGGTTCGGTATGGCTACACCTTC.

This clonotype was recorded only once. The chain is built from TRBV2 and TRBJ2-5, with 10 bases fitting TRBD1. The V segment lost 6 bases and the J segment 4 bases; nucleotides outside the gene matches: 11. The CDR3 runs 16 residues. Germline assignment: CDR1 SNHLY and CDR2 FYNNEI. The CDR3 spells CASSGVGRTGGETQYF. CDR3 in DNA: TGTGCCAGCAGCGGAGTGGGGAGGACAGGGGGAGAGACCCAGTACTTC.

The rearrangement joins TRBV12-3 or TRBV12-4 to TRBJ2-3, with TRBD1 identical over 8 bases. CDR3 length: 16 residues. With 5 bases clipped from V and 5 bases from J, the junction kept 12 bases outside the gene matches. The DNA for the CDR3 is TGTGCCAGCAGTCTTCCGGGACAGGCGCGGGTAGATACGCAGTATTTT. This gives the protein CASSLPGQARVDTQYF.

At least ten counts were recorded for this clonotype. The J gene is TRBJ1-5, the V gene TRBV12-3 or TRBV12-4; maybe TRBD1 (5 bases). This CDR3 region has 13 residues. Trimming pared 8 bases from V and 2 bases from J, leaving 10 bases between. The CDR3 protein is CASQGGGNQPQHF. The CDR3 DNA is TGTGCCAGCCAGGGAGGGGGCAATCAGCCCCAGCATTTT.

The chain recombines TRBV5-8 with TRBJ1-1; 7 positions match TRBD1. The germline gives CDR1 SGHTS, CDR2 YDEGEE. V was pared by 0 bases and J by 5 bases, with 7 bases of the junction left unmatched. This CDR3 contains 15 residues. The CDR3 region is CASSLGTGPGTEAFF. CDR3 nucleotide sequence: TGTGCCAGCAGCTTGGGGACAGGCCCCGGGACTGAAGCTTTCTTT.

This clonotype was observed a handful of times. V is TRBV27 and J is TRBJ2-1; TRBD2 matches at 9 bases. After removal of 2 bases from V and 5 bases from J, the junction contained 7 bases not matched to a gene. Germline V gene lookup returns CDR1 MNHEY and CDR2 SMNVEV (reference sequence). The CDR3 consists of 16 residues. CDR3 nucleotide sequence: TGTGCCAGCAGTTTACTCCTAGCGGGGATAGACAATGAGCAGTTCTTC. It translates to CASSLLLAGIDNEQFF.

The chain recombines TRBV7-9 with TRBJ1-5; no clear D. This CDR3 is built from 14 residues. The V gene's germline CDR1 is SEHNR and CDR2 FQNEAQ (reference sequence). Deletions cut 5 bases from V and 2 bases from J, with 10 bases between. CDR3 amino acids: CASSPAGRNQPQHF. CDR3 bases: TGTGCCAGCAGCCCTGCTGGACGCAATCAGCCCCAGCATTTT.

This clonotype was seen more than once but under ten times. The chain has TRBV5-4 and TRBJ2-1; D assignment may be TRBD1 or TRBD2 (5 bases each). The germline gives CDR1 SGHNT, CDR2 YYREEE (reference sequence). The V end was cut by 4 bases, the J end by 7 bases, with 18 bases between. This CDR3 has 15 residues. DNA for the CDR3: TGTGCCAGCAGCCTGGCCGGGACCGTAGCTAATGAGCAGTTCTTC. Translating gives CASSLAGTVANEQFF.

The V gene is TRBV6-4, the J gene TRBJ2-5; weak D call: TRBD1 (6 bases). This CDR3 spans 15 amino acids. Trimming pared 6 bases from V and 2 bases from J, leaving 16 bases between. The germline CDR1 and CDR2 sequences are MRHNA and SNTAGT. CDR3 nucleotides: TGTGCCAGCAGACACGGACAGCTGGAGCAAGAGACCCAGTACTTC. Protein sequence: CASRHGQLEQETQYF.

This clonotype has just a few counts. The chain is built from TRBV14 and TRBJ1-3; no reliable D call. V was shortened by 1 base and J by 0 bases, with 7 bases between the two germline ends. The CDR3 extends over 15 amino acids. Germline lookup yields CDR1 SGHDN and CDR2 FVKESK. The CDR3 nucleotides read TGTGCCAGCAGCCAAGGGTTTAACTCTGGAAACACCATATATTTT. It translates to CASSQGFNSGNTIYF. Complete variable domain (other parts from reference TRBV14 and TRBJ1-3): EAGVTQFPSHSVIEKGQTVTLRCDPISGHDNLYWYRRVMGKEIKFLLHFVKESKQDESGMPNNRFLAERTGGTYSTLKVQPAELEDSGVYFCASSQGFNSGNTIYFGEGSWLTVV.

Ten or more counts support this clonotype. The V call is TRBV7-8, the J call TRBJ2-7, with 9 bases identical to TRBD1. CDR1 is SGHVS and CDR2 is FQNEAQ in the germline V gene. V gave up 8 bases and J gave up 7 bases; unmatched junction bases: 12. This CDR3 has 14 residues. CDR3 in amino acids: CASFGTGRTGEQYF. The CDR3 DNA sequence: TGTGCCAGCTTTGGGACAGGGAGAACTGGTGAGCAGTACTTC.